This T cell receptor (beta chain) was recorded in a study of vaccination effects on CD4 cells after COVID-19. Germline CDR1 and CDR2: MNHEY and SVGEGT. Between the trimmed V and J ends, which lost 5 bases and 8 bases, there was a span of 12 bases. CDR3 length equals 12 residues. With regard to this clone: Its antigen is as yet unknown.

The culture ran for about 11 days, and then CD4+ T cells were isolated. PCR confirmed that the person was infected with SARS-CoV-2 between March and December 2020. Participants were vaccinated with two doses of either the BNT162b2 or mRNA-1273 vaccine. Study results and caveats: In the study, convalescent patients were few, and early post-infection timepoints were absent.

The protocol was immunoSEQ multiplex PCR, while the TCRdb copy is restricted to in-frame clones and leaves out a portion. Of tens of thousands of clones detected, approximately 81% appear once; the ten largest clones hold about 6.1%. The chain carries TRBV6-2 or TRBV6-3 and TRBJ1-2, with D hard to call. This material consisted of CD4+ T cells from PBMCs cultured without peptide, taken after COVID-19 vaccination. The TCR originated in a human donor who had a prior SARS-CoV-2 infection. DNA for the CDR3: TGTGCCAGCAGTGGAACGTGGGAGGGCTACACCTTC. Residues: CASSGTWEGYTF.